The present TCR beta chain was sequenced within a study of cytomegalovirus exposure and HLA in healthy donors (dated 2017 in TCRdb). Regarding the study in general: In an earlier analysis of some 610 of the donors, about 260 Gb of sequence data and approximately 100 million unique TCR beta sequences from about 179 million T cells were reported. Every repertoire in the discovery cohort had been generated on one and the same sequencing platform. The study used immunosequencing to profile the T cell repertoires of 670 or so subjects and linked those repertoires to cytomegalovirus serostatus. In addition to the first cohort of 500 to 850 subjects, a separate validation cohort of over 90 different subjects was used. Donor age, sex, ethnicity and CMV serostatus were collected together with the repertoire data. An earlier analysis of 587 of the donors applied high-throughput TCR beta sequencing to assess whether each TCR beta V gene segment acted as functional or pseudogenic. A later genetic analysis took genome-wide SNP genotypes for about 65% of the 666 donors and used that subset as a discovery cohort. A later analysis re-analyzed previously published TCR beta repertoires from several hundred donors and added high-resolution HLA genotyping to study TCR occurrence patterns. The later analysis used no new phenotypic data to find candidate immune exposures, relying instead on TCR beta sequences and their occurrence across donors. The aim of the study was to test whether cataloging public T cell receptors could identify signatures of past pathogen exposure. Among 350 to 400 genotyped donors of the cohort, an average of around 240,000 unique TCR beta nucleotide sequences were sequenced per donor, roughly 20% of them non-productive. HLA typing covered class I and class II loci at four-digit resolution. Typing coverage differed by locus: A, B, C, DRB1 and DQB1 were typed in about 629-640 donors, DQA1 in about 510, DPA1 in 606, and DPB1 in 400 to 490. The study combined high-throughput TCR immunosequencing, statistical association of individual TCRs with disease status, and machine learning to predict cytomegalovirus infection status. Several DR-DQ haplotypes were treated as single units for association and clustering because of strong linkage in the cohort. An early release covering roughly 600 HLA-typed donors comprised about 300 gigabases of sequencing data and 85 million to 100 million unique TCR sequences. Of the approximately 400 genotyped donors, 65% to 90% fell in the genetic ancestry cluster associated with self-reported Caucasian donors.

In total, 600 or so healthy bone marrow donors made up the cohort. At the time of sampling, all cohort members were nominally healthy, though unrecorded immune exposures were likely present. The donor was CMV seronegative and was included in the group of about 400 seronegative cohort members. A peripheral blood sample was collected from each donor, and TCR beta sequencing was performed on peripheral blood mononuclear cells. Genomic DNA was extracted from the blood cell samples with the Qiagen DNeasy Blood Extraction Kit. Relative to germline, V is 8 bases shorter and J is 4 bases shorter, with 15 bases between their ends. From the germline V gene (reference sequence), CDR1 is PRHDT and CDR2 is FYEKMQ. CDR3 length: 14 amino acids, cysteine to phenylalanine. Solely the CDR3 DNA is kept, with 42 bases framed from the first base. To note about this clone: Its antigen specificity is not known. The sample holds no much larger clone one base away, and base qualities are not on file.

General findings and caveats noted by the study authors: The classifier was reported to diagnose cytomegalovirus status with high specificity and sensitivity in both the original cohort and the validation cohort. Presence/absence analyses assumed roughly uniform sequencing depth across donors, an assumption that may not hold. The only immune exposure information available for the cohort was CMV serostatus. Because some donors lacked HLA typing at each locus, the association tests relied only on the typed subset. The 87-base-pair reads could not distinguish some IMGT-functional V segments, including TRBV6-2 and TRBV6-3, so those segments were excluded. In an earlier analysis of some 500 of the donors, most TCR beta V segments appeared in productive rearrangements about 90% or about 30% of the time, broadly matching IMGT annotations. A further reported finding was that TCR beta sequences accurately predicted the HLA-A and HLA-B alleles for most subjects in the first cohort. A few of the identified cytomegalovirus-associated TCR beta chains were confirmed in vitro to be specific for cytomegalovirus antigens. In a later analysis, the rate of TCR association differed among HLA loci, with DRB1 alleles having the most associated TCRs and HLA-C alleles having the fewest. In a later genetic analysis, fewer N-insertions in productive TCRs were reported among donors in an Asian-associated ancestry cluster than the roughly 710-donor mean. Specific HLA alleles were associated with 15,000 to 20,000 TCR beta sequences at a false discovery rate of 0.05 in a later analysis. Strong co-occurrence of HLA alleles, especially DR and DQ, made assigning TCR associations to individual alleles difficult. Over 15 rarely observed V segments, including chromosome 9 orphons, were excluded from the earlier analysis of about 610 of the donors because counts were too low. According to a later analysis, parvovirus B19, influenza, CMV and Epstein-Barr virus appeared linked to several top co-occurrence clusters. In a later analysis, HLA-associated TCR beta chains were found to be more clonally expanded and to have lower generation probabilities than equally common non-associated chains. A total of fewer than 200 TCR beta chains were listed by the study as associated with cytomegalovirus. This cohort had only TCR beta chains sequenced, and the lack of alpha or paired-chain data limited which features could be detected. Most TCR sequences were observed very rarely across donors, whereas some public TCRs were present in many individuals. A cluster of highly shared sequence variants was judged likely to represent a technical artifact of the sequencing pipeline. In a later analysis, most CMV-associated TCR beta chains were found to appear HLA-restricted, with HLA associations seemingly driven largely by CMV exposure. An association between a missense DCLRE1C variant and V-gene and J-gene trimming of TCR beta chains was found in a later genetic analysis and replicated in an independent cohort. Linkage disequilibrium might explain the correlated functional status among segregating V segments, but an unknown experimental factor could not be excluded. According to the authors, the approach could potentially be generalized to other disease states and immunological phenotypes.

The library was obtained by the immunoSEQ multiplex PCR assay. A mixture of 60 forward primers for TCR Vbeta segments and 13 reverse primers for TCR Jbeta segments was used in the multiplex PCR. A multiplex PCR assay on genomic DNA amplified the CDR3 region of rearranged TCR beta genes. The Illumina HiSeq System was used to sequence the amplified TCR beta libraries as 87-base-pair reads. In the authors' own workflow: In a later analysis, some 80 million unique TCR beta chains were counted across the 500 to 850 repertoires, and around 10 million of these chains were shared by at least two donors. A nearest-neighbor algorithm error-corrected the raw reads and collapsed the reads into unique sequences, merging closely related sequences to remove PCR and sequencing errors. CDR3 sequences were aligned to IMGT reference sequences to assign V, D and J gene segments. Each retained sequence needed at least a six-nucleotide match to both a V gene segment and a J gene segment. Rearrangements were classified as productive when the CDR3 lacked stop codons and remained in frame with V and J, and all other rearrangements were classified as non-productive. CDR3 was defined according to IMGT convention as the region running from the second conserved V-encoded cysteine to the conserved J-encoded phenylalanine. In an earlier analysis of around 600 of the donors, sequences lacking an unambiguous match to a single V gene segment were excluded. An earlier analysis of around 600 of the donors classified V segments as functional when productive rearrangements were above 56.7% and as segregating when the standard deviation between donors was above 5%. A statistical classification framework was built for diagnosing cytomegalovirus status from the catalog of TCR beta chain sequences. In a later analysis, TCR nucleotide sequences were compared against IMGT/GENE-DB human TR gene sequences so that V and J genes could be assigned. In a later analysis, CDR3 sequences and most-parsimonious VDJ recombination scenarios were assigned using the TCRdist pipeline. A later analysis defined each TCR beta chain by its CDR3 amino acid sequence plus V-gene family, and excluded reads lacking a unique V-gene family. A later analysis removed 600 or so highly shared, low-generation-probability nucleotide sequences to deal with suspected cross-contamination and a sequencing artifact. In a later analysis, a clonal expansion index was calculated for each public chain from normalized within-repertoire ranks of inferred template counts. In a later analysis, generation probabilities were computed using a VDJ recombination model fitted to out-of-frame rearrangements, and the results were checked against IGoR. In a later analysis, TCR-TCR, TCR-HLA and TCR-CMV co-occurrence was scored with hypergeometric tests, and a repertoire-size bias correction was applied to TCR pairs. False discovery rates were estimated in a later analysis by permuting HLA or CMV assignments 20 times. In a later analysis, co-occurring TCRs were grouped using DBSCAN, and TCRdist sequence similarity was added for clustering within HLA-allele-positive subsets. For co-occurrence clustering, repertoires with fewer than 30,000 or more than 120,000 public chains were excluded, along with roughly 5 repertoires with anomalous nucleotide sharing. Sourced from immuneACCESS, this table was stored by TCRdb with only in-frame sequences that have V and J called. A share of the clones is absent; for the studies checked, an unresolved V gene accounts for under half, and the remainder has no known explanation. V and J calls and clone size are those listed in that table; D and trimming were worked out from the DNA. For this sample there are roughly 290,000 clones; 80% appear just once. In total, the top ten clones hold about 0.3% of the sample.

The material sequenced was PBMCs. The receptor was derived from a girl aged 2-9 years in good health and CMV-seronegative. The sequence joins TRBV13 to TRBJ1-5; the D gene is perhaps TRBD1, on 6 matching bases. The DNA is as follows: TGTGCCAGCCCCCCAAAAACAGGGAATCAGCCCCAGCATTTT. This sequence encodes CASPPKTGNQPQHF.